The clone carrying this T cell receptor beta chain occurred many times. Via MiXCR, TCRdb re-called the 5' RACE reads, giving one row per CDR3 protein. Among nearly 55,000 distinct CDR3 sequences listed, roughly a quarter were seen once. The source of this sequence is a female donor with breast cancer. The sequenced material came from tumor-infiltrating naive CD4+ T cells sorted from the breast tumor. Subset reported: naive CD4+ T cells, CD4+CD45RA+CD25-.

The CDR3 protein is CASGSGEGTGELFF. The CDR3 coding sequence is TGTGCCAGCGGCTCAGGGGAGGGCACCGGGGAGCTGTTTTTT. The chain carries TRBV7-8 and TRBJ2-2; possible D gene TRBD2, 7 bases. Germline V CDR1 and CDR2: SGHVS, FQNEAQ. The CDR3 has 14 amino acids. Trimming took off 8 bases at V and 4 bases at J, with 14 bases between the two ends.